The rows below give T cell receptor beta chains drawn from one sample of a study of beta chain features in type 1 diabetes. TCRdb's copy holds only in-frame clones and misses some; the assay was immunoSEQ multiplex PCR. There are around 400,000 clones in the sample; roughly 15% occur only once, and more than 0.015% lies in the top ten. Sequencing input: naive CD4+ T cells from blood. The receptors were sampled from a woman aged 18-29 years in good health. The CDR3 runs from the conserved cysteine through the conserved F or W. The order of the fields is CDR3 length, clone size, D gene, V gene, J gene, CDR3 DNA, CDR3 protein. D genes are given only for firm matches. The size field is filled for only some rows; it gives once, few, many or a size class.

cdr3_length: 17
clone_size: few
d_call: TRBD1
v_call: TRBV4-1
j_call: TRBJ2-1
cdr3_nt: TGCGCCAGCAGCCAGCGGGCCGCTATGGGACAGTACAATGAGCAGTTCTTC
cdr3_aa: CASSQRAAMGQYNEQFF

cdr3_length: 15
clone_size: few
d_call: NA
v_call: TRBV30
j_call: TRBJ2-3
cdr3_nt: TGTGCCTGGAACCGTCTTACGGGGGGCAAGGATACGCAGTATTTT
cdr3_aa: CAWNRLTGGKDTQYF

cdr3_length: 16
clone_size: NA
d_call: NA
v_call: TRBV7-2
j_call: TRBJ1-2
cdr3_nt: TGTGCCAGCAGCGGCGGAGGACGGAGCCCCGGCTATGGCTACACCTTC
cdr3_aa: CASSGGGRSPGYGYTF

cdr3_length: 16
clone_size: NA
d_call: NA
v_call: TRBV7-9
j_call: TRBJ2-7
cdr3_nt: TGTGCCACCTCAATTGACCCAGGGAGGAGGATCGACGAGCAGTACTTC
cdr3_aa: CATSIDPGRRIDEQYF

cdr3_length: 16
clone_size: NA
d_call: TRBD2
v_call: TRBV27
j_call: TRBJ2-2
cdr3_nt: TGTGCCAGCAGTTTAAGGGGACTAACATACGCCGGGGAGCTGTTTTTT
cdr3_aa: CASSLRGLTYAGELFF

cdr3_length: 16
clone_size: few
d_call: NA
v_call: TRBV4-1
j_call: TRBJ1-2
cdr3_nt: TGTGCCAGCAGCCAAGAACTGGTACTAAGGGGCTATGGCTACACCTTC
cdr3_aa: CASSQELVLRGYGYTF

cdr3_length: 16
clone_size: NA
d_call: TRBD1
v_call: TRBV6-5
j_call: TRBJ1-1
cdr3_nt: TGTGCCAGCAGTTACTCGATGGGACAGATGAACACTGAAGCTTTCTTT
cdr3_aa: CASSYSMGQMNTEAFF

cdr3_length: 14
clone_size: NA
d_call: TRBD2
v_call: TRBV29-1
j_call: TRBJ2-3
cdr3_nt: TGCAGCGCCCCACTAGCGGGAGGGGCGGATACGCAGTATTTT
cdr3_aa: CSAPLAGGADTQYF

cdr3_length: 15
clone_size: few
d_call: TRBD2
v_call: TRBV6-1
j_call: TRBJ2-3
cdr3_nt: TGTGCCAGCAGATCTCTAGCGGAAGGCACAGATACGCAGTATTTT
cdr3_aa: CASRSLAEGTDTQYF

cdr3_length: 14
clone_size: NA
d_call: NA
v_call: TRBV11-3
j_call: TRBJ2-1
cdr3_nt: TGTGCCAGCAGTCTTTATGGGGAGCTCAATGAGCAGTTCTTC
cdr3_aa: CASSLYGELNEQFF

cdr3_length: 13
clone_size: NA
d_call: NA
v_call: TRBV29-1
j_call: TRBJ2-1
cdr3_nt: TGCAGCGTGAGGACAGTCTCCTACAATGAGCAGTTCTTC
cdr3_aa: CSVRTVSYNEQFF

cdr3_length: 13
clone_size: few
d_call: TRBD1
v_call: TRBV2
j_call: TRBJ1-1
cdr3_nt: TGTGCCAGCAGTAAGCAGGGGGACACTGAAGCTTTCTTT
cdr3_aa: CASSKQGDTEAFF

cdr3_length: 15
clone_size: few
d_call: NA
v_call: TRBV9
j_call: TRBJ2-5
cdr3_nt: TGTGCCAGCAGCGTAGATGGTGGGGGCGCGGAGACCCAGTACTTC
cdr3_aa: CASSVDGGGAETQYF

cdr3_length: 13
clone_size: NA
d_call: NA
v_call: TRBV6-4
j_call: TRBJ2-2
cdr3_nt: TGTGCCAGCAGCAGGCGATCCACCGGGGAGCTGTTTTTT
cdr3_aa: CASSRRSTGELFF

cdr3_length: 14
clone_size: few
d_call: TRBD2
v_call: TRBV29-1
j_call: TRBJ2-1
cdr3_nt: TGCAGCGGTCAAAGAAGAGCGGGAGACAATGAGCAGTTCTTC
cdr3_aa: CSGQRRAGDNEQFF

cdr3_length: 16
clone_size: few
d_call: TRBD1
v_call: TRBV11-2
j_call: TRBJ2-2
cdr3_nt: TGTGCCAGCAGCCCCGACAGGGGAAGGGACACCGGGGAGCTGTTTTTT
cdr3_aa: CASSPDRGRDTGELFF